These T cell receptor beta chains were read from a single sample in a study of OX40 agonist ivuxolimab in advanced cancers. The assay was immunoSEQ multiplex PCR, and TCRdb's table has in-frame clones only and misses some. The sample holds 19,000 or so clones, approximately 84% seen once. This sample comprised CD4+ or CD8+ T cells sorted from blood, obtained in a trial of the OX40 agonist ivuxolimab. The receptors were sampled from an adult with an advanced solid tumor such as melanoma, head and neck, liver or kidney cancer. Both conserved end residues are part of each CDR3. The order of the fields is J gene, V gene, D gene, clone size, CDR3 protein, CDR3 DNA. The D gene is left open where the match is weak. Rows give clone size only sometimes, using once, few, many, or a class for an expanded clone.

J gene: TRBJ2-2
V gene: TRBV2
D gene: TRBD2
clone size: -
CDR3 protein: CASSVTSGGAIRELFF
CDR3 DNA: TGTGCCAGCAGTGTAACTAGCGGGGGGGCTATCAGGGAGCTGTTTTTT

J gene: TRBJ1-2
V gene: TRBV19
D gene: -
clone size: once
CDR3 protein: CASSIATAYFTF
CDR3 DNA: TGTGCCAGTAGTATCGCAACAGCCTACTTCACCTTC

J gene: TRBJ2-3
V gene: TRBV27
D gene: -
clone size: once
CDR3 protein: CASSLFGTDTQYF
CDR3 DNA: TGTGCCAGCAGTTTATTTGGCACAGATACGCAGTATTTT

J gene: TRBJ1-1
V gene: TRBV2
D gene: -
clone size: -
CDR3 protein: CATRGNTEAFF
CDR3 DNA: TGTGCCACCCGCGGGAACACTGAAGCTTTCTTT

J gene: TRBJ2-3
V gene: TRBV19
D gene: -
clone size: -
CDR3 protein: CASSIRGRPDTQYF
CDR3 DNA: TGTGCCAGTAGTATACGGGGTCGGCCAGATACGCAGTATTTT

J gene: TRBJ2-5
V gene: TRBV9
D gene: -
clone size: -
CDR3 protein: CASSALFGGVQETQYF
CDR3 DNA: TGTGCCAGCAGCGCTTTGTTCGGCGGGGTACAAGAGACCCAGTACTTC

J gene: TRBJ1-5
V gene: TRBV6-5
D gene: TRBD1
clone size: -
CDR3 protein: CASSYYRGANQPQHF
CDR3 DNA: TGTGCCAGCAGTTACTACAGGGGCGCAAATCAGCCCCAGCATTTT

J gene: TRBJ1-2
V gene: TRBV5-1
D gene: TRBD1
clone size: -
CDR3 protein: CASSLQGGGGYTF
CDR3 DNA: TGCGCCAGCAGCTTGCAGGGGGGGGGTGGCTACACCTTC

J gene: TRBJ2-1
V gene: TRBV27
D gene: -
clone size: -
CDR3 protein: CASSPNLGTYNEQFF
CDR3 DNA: TGTGCCAGCAGCCCCAACTTGGGGACCTACAATGAGCAGTTCTTC

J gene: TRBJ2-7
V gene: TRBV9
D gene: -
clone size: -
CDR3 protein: CASSAGLDHEQYF
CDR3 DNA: TGTGCCAGCAGCGCCGGTCTGGACCACGAGCAGTACTTC

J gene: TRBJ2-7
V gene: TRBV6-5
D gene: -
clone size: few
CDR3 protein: CASSYLPGPREQYF
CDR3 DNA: TGTGCCAGCAGTTACTTACCGGGACCGAGGGAGCAGTACTTC

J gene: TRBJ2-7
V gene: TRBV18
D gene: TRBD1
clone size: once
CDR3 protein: CASSPTGGENEQYF
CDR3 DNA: TGTGCCAGCTCCCCGACAGGGGGTGAAAACGAGCAGTACTTC

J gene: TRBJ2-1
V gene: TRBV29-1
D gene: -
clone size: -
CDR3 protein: CSVVQPGRNYNEQFF
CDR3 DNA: TGCAGCGTTGTGCAGCCAGGAAGGAACTACAATGAGCAGTTCTTC

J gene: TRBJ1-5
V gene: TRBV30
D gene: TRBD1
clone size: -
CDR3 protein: CAWSVLQGALGQPQHF
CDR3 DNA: TGTGCCTGGAGTGTACTTCAGGGGGCCTTGGGACAGCCCCAGCATTTT

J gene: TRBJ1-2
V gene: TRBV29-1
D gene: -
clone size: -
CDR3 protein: CSVRELGEEGYGYTF
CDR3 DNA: TGCAGCGTTCGTGAACTGGGGGAGGAGGGCTATGGCTACACCTTC

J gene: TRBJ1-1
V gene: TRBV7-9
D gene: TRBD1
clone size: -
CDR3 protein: CASSPSGQGSTEAFF
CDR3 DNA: TGTGCCAGCAGCCCCTCCGGACAGGGAAGTACTGAAGCTTTCTTT

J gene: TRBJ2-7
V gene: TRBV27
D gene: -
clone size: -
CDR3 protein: CASSSAGTYYYEQYF
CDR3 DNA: TGTGCCAGCAGTTCCGCAGGGACCTACTACTACGAGCAGTACTTC